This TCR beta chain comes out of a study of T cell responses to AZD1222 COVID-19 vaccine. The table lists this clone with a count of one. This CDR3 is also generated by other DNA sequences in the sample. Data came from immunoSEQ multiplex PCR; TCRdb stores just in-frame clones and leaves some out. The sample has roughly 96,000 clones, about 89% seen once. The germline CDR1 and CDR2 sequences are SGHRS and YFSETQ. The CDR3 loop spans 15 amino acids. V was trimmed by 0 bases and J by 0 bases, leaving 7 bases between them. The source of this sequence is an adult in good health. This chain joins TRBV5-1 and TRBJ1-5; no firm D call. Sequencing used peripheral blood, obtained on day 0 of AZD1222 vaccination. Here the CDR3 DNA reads TGCGCCAGCAGCTTGGGTGGAACTAGCAATCAGCCCCAGCATTTT. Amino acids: CASSLGGTSNQPQHF. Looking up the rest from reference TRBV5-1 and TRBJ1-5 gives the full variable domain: KAGVTQTPRYLIKTRGQQVTLSCSPISGHRSVSWYQQTPGQGLQFLFEYFSETQRNKGNFPGRFSGRQFSNSRSEMNVSTLELGDSALYLCASSLGGTSNQPQHFGDGTRLSIL.